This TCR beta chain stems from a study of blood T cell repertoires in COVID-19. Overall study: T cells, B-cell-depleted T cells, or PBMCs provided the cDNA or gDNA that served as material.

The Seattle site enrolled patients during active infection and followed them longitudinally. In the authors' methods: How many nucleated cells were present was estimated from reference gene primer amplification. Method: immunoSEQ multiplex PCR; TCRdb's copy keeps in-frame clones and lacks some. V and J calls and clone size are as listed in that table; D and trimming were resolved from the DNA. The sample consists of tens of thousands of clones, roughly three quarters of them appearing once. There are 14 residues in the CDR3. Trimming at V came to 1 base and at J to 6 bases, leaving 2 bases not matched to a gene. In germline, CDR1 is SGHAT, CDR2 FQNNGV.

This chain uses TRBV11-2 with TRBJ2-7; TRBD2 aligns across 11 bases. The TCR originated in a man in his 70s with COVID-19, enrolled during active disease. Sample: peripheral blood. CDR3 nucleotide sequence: TGTGCCAGCAGCTTAGTAACTAGCGGGAGCGAGCAGTACTTC. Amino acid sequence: CASSLVTSGSEQYF.